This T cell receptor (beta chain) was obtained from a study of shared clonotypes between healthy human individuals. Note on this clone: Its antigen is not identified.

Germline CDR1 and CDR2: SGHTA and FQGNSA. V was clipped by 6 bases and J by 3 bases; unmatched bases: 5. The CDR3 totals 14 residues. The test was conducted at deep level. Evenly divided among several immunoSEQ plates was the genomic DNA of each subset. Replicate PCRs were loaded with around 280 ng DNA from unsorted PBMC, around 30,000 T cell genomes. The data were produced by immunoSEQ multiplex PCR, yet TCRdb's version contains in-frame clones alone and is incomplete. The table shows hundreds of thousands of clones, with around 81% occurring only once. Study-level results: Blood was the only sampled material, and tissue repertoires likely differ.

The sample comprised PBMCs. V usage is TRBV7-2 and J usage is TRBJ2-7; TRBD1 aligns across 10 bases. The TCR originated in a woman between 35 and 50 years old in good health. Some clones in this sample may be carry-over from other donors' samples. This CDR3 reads CASRDRTGGYEQYF. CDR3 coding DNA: TGTGCCAGCAGGGACCGGACAGGGGGCTACGAGCAGTACTTC.